This T cell receptor (beta chain) originates from a study of cytomegalovirus exposure and HLA in healthy donors. The overall study: The roughly 120 validation repertoires, a later analysis reported, used the same platform as the roughly 610 first-cohort repertoires.

V dropped 3 bases and J dropped 8; count of bases not matched to a gene: 13. The CDR3 covers 16 residues. Germline V lookup: CDR1 SNHLY, CDR2 FYNNEI. This clone was observed a single time. Its antigen is undetermined. Whole-study findings and limits: The authors confirmed in vitro that a few CMV-associated chains were specific for CMV antigens.

This table comes from immunoSEQ multiplex PCR, and its TCRdb copy is limited to in-frame clones, with some not included. The sample shows roughly 180,000 clones, about 89% of them seen only once. The source material was PBMCs. This clonotype was sampled from a man between 25 and 39 years old in good health and CMV-seropositive. The chain carries TRBV2 and TRBJ2-1, with 7 bases that match TRBD2. The CDR3 bases are TGTGCCAGCAGTGAGCACCTGGGAGGGGACGGATATGAGCAGTTCTTC. Translation gives CASSEHLGGDGYEQFF.